The 15 T cell receptor beta chains in this list originate from one sample, sequenced in a study of CD8+ T cells in alopecia areata. RNA was isolated and reverse transcribed to cDNA, the sequencing template. Sequencing was performed with immunoSEQ multiplex PCR; in TCRdb, only in-frame clones are kept and a portion is missing. Of 100,000 to 150,000 clones in the sample, 58% were seen once. The sequences come from CD4+ T cells sorted from blood, collected at week 0. All receptors come from a human donor with alopecia areata.

This clone was counted only a few times. The chain has TRBV4-1 and TRBJ2-1; 7 positions agree with TRBD2. The CDR3 spans 15 residues. The V gene end was trimmed by 4 bases and the J gene end by 7 bases; junction bases not matched to a gene: 10. CDR1 is MGHRA, CDR2 YSYEKL, per germline. CDR3 protein: CASSRGGRSMNEQFF. For the CDR3, the DNA is TGCGCCAGCAGCCGGGGAGGGAGGTCAATGAATGAGCAGTTCTTC.

This clone was detected only a few times. At one end the junction does not follow the germline gene, possibly because of a read error. The chain combines TRBV5-1 with TRBJ1-1, with 7 bases matching TRBD1. There are 15 residues in the CDR3. Looked up from germline, CDR1 is SGHRS and CDR2 is YFSETQ. CDR3 bases: TGTGCCAGCAGTCCCCGGAACAGGGGAAACACTGAAGCTTTCTTT. Protein product: CASSPRNRGNTEAFF. Full variable domain (remainder filled in from reference TRBV5-1 and TRBJ1-1): KAGVTQTPRYLIKTRGQQVTLSCSPISGHRSVSWYQQTPGQGLQFLFEYFSETQRNKGNFPGRFSGRQFSNSRSEMNVSTLELGDSALYLCASSPRNRGNTEAFFGQGTRLTVV.

This chain connects TRBV7-9 to TRBJ2-3; the D gene could be TRBD1 or TRBD2 (6 bases each). The CDR3 contains 17 residues. The V gene's germline CDR1 is SEHNR and CDR2 FQNEAQ (reference sequence). V lost 6 bases, J lost 2 bases, and 21 bases lay in between. CDR3 sequence reads: CASRPRGGRGSTDTQYF. Here the CDR3 DNA reads TGTGCCAGCAGACCAAGGGGAGGAAGGGGGTCCACAGATACGCAGTATTTT.

This clone was counted between two and nine times. The rearrangement joins TRBV21-1 to TRBJ2-3; TRBD1, as called in the table, went unchecked against the DNA. TRBV21-1 is classified as a pseudogene. The CDR3 has 16 amino acids. The CDR3 DNA is TGTGCCAGCAGGGGATTGACAGGGGATGATACAGATACGCAGTATTTT. Translated: CASRGLTGDDTDTQYF.

This chain joins TRBV5-1 and TRBJ1-1; 8 nucleotides line up with TRBD1. Trimming cost V 0 bases and J 0 bases; bases outside gene matches: 4. The CDR3 runs 16 residues. Germline CDR1 reads SGHRS; CDR2 reads YFSETQ. The CDR3 DNA is TGCGCCAGCAGCTTGGGACAGGGGAACATGAACACTGAAGCTTTCTTT. As protein: CASSLGQGNMNTEAFF.

The rearrangement joins TRBV9 to TRBJ2-4, with TRBD2 matching over 7 bases. This CDR3 spans 16 amino acids. Germline loops: CDR1 SGDLS, CDR2 YYNGEE. With 0 bases clipped from V and 0 bases from J, the junction kept 3 bases outside the gene matches. In DNA, the CDR3 is TGTGCCAGCAGCGTAGCGGGGGGACTAGCCAAAAACATTCAGTACTTC. Protein: CASSVAGGLAKNIQYF. Filled out from reference TRBV9 and TRBJ2-4, the complete variable domain reads DSGVTQTPKHLITATGQRVTLRCSPRSGDLSVYWYQQSLDQGLQFLIQYYNGEERAKGNILERFSAQQFPDLHSELNLSSLELGDSALYFCASSVAGGLAKNIQYFGAGTRLSVL.

The chain uses TRBV19 and TRBJ1-5; no reliable D call. This CDR3 has 13 residues. CDR1 is LNHDA and CDR2 is SQIVND in the germline V gene (reference sequence). V lost 5 bases, J lost 7 bases, and 12 bases lay in between. For the CDR3, the DNA is TGTGCCAGTAGTGAGGAGGGATTCCAGCCCCAGCATTTT. Translation: CASSEEGFQPQHF.

This clone was detected only a few times. J is TRBJ2-7 and V is TRBV6-5; no clear D. Trimming stripped 6 bases from V and 3 bases from J, with 12 bases between. Germline CDR1 is MNHEY and CDR2 is SVGAGI. CDR3 size: 13 residues. The CDR3 here is CASSRARNYEQYF. The DNA for the CDR3 is TGTGCCAGCAGCCGCGCGAGAAACTACGAGCAGTACTTC.

The chain links TRBV15 to TRBJ2-3, with no clear D. Trimming left V 3 bases short and J 3 bases short, with 7 bases between. CDR1 LNHNV and CDR2 YYDKDF come from the germline V gene (reference sequence). This CDR3 comprises 13 residues. The CDR3 coding sequence is TGTGCCACCAGCAGGGAATTAACAGATACGCAGTATTTT. It specifies CATSRELTDTQYF.

This clone was detected a few times. The V call is TRBV19, the J call TRBJ2-2; D possibly corresponds to TRBD1 (8 bases). The CDR3 is made up of 14 amino acids. Germline V gene lookup returns CDR1 LNHDA and CDR2 SQIVND (reference sequence). Trimming took 6 bases from V and 7 from J, leaving 15 bases between them. The CDR3 sequence: CASRAGQAVGELFF. The CDR3 DNA follows: TGTGCCAGTAGAGCGGGACAGGCCGTCGGGGAGCTGTTTTTT.

The rearrangement links TRBV5-1 to TRBJ2-5; D is undetermined. V lost 4 bases and J 0 bases, leaving 4 bases between the germline ends. The CDR3 length is 12 residues. The germline gives CDR1 SGHRS, CDR2 YFSETQ. The CDR3 nucleotides read TGCGCCAGCAGCCTACACCAAGAGACCCAGTACTTC. It codes for CASSLHQETQYF.

The CDR3 is CAISASSGDTGELFF. The DNA of the CDR3 is TGTGCCATCAGTGCCTCTAGCGGAGACACCGGGGAGCTGTTTTTT. The chain employs TRBV10-3 and TRBJ2-2, with 7 bases fitting TRBD2. Germline-derived CDR1 and CDR2 are ENHRY and SYGVKD. This CDR3 contains 15 residues. Trimming at V came to 4 bases and at J to 3 bases, leaving 5 bases not matched to a gene.

The chain links TRBV10-3 to TRBJ2-3; D is undetermined. In germline, CDR1 is ENHRY, CDR2 SYGVKD. V dropped 8 bases and J dropped 2 bases, with 11 bases sitting between them. The CDR3 contains 13 residues. The CDR3 region has the DNA TGTGCCATCGCAAGCTCGACCACAGATACGCAGTATTTT. Protein product: CAIASSTTDTQYF.

Comments on this clone: The sample contains more than one DNA sequence encoding this CDR3. The CDR3 sequence is CASSPRGGETQYF. In nucleotides, the CDR3 is TGTGCCAGCTCACCACGCGGGGGAGAGACCCAGTACTTC. V and J are TRBV18 and TRBJ2-5; TRBD2 matches at 7 bases. V shed 1 base, J shed 4 bases, and the junction held 0 bases outside the gene matches. The CDR3 contains 13 residues. The germline CDR1 and CDR2 sequences are KGHSH and LQKENI. The entire variable domain, with the rest obtained from reference TRBV18 and TRBJ2-5, is as follows: NAGVMQNPRHLVRRRGQEARLRCSPMKGHSHVYWYRQLPEEGLKFMVYLQKENIIDESGMPKERFSAEFPKEGPSILRIQQVVRGDSAAYFCASSPRGGETQYFGPGTRLLVL.

The rearrangement joins TRBV5-1 to TRBJ2-5; 7 nucleotides line up with TRBD1. V trimming: 0 bases; J trimming: 5 bases; junction bases outside the gene matches: 10. The germline gives CDR1 SGHRS, CDR2 YFSETQ. This CDR3 is 16 amino acids long. CDR3 in amino acids: CASSLGGWDSFETQYF. The DNA for the CDR3 is TGCGCCAGCAGCTTGGGCGGCTGGGACAGCTTCGAGACCCAGTACTTC.